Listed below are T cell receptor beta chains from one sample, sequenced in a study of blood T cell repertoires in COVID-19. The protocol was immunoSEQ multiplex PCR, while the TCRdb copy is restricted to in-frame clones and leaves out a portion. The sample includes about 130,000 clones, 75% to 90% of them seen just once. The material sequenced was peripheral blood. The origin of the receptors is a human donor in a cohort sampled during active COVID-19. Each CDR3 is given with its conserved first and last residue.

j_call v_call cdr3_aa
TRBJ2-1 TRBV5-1 CASSLSRVNEQFF
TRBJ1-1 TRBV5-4 CASSLAGTGEAFF
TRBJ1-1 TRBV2 CASGDSLNTEAFF
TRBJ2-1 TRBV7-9 CASSLVVAAAEQFF
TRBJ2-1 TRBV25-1 CASSDPGGASNEQFF
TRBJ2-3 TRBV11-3 CASSPTGNTDTQYF
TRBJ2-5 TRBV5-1 CASKLDRVGTSYRQETQYF
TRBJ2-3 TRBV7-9 CASSSGLGTDTQYF
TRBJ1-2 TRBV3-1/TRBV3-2 CASSQRTTNYGYTF
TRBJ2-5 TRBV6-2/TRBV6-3 CASSSLDRGQETQYF
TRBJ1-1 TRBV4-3 CASSQVRGTNTEAFF
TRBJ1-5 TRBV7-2 CASSLFSSQPQHF
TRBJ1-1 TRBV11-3 CASSPRQGGLLEAFF
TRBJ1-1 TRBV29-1 CSVGEGGNTEAFF
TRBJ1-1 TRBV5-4 CASSRTGGGTEAFF
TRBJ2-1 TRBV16 CASSQSSLTEQFF
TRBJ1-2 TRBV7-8 CASSPDRWDGYTF
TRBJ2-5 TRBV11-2 CASSPRGLGVAQYF